This T cell receptor (beta chain) came from a study of T cells in Graves' hyperthyroidism and ophthalmopathy. Study summary: Any treatment followed the collection of peripheral blood at initial diagnosis.

A remark on this clonotype: Its target is unknown.

Uncontrolled infection, other autoimmune disease, pregnancy or lactation excluded patients. Study-wide results and caveats: Blood also contained most expanded thyroid clonotypes above 0.001. A model using 13 V-J features told ophthalmopathy apart from stable hyperthyroidism.

RNA transcripts provided the source from which TCR beta CDR3 regions were amplified. The primer set for the first-round RT-PCR of the TCR CDR3 was HTBI. TCRdb re-derived calls from the multiplex PCR reads in MiXCR, one entry per CDR3 protein. The sample holds hundreds of thousands of distinct CDR3 sequences, over 35% seen once. Germline V CDR1 and CDR2: ENHRY, SYGVKD. This CDR3 is built from 17 residues. V gave up 3 bases and J gave up 5 bases; unmatched junction bases: 16. Sequenced: blood. The TCR was taken from a woman aged 35 to 49 with Graves' hyperthyroidism. V is TRBV10-3 and J is TRBJ2-7, with 7 bases matching TRBD1. The CDR3: CAISDKERQGGLDEQYF. CDR3 bases: TGTGCCATCAGTGATAAGGAGAGACAGGGCGGCCTGGACGAGCAGTACTTC.